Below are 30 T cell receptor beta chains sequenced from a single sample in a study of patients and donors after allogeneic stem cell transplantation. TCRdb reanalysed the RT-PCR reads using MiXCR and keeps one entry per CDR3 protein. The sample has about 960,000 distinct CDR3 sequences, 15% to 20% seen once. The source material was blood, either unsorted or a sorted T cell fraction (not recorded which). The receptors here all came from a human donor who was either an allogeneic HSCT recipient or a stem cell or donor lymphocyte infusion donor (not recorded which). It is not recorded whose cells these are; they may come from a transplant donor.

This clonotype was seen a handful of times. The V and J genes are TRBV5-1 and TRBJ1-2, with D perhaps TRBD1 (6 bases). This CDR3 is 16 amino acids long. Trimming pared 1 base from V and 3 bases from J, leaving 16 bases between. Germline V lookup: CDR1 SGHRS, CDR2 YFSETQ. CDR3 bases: TGCGCCAGCAGCTTGTTCTCAGGGGCGCAGGACTATGGCTACACCTTC. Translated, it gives CASSLFSGAQDYGYTF.

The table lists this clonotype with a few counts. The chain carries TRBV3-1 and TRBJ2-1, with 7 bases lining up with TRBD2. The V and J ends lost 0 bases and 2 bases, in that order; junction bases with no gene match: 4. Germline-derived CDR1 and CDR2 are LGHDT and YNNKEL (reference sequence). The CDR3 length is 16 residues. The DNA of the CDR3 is TGTGCCAGCAGCCAAGATTATGGGGGGGCCTACAATGAGCAGTTCTTC. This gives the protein CASSQDYGGAYNEQFF.

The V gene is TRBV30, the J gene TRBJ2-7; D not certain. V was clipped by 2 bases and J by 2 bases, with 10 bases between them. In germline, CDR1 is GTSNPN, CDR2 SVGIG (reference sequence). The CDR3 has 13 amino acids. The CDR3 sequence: CAWSPGSTYEQYF. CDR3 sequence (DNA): TGTGCCTGGAGTCCCGGTAGCACCTACGAGCAGTACTTC.

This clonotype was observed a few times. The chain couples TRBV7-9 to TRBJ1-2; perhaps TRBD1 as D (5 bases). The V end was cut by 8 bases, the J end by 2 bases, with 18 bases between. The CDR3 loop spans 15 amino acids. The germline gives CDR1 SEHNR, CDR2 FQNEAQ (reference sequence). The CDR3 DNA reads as TGTGCCAGCTGCCGGACACCCCACAGAAACTATGGCTACACCTTC. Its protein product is CASCRTPHRNYGYTF.

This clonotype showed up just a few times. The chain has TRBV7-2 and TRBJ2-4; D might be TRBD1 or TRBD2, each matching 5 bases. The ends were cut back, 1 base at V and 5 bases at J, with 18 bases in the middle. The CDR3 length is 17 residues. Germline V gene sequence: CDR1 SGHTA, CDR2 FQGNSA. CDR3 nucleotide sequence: TGTGCCAGCAGCTTAGTCCGGGACCCACCCGTGGAAAACATTCAGTACTTC. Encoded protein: CASSLVRDPPVENIQYF. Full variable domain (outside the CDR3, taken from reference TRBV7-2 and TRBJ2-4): GAGVSQSPSNKVTEKGKDVELRCDPISGHTALYWYRQSLGQGLEFLIYFQGNSAPDKSGLPSDRFSAERTGGSVSTLTIQRTQQEDSAVYLCASSLVRDPPVENIQYFGAGTRLSVL.

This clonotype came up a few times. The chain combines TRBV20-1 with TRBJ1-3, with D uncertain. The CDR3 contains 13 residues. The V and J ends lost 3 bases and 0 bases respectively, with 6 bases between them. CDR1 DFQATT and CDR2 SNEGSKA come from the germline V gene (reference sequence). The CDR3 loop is CSASSDSGNTIYF. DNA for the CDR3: TGCAGTGCTAGTTCGGACTCTGGAAACACCATATATTTT.

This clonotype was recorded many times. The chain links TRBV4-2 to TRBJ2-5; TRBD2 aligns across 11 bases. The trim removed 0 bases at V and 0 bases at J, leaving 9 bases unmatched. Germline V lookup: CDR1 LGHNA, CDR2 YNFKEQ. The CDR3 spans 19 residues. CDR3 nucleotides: TGTGCCAGCAGCCAAGAAGGACCGGCTAGCGGGGGGTACCAAGAGACCCAGTACTTC. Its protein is CASSQEGPASGGYQETQYF.

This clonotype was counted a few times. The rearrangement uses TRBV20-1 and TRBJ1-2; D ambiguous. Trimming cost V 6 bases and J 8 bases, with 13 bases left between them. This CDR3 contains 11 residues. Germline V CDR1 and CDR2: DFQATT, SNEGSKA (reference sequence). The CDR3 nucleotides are TGCAGTGCGCCCCCCGTAAGGGGCTACACCTTC. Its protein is CSAPPVRGYTF.

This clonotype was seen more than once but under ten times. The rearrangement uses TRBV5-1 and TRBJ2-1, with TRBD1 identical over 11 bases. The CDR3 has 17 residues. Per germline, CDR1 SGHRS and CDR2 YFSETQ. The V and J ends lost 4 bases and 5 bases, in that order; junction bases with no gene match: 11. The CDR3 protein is CASSPGQGALGNNEQFF. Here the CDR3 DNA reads TGCGCCAGCAGCCCAGGACAGGGGGCACTAGGGAACAATGAGCAGTTCTTC.

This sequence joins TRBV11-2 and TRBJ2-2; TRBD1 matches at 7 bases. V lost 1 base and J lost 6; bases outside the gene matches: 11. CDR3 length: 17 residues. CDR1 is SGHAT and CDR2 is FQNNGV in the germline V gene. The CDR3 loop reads CASSLVSRGRTPGELFF. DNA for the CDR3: TGTGCCAGCAGCTTAGTGTCCAGGGGGAGAACACCCGGGGAGCTGTTTTTT.

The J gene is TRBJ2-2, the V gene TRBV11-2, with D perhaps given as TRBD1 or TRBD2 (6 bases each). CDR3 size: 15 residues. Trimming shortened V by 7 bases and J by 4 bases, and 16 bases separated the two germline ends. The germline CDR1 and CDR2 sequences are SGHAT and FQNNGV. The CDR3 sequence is CASTYDRRVTGELFF. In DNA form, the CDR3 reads TGTGCCAGCACCTACGACAGGAGGGTCACCGGGGAGCTGTTTTTT.

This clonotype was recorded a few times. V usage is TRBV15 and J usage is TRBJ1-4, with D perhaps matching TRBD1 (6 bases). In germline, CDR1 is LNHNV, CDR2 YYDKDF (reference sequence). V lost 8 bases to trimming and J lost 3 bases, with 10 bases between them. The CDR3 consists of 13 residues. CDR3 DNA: TGTGCCACCCAGGGGCTCCCTAATGAAAAACTGTTTTTT. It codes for CATQGLPNEKLFF.

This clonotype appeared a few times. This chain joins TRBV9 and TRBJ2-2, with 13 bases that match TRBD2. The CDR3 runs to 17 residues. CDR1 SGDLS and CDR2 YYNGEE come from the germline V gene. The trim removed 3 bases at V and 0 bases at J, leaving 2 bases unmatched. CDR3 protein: CASSAGLAGTNTGELFF. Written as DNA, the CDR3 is TGTGCCAGCAGCGCGGGACTAGCGGGGACGAACACCGGGGAGCTGTTTTTT.

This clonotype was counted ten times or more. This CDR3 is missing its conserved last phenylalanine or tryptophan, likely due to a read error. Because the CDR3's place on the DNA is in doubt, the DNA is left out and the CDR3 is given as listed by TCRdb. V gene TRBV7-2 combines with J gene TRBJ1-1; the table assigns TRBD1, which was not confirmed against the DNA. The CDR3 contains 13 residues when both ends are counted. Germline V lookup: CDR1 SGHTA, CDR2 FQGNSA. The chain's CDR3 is CASSLYRDSLPSA.

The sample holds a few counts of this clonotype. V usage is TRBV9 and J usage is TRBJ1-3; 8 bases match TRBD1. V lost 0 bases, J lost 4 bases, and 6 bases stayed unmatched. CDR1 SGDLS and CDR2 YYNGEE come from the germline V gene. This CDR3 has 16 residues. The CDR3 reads CASSVEGTGNGNTIYF. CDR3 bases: TGTGCCAGCAGCGTAGAAGGGACAGGCAACGGAAACACCATATATTTT.

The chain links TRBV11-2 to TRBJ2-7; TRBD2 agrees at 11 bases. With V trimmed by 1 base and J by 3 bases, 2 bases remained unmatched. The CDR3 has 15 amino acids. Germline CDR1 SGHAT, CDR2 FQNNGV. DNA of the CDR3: TGTGCCAGCAGCTTAGTGACTAGCGGGGACTACGAGCAGTACTTC. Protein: CASSLVTSGDYEQYF.

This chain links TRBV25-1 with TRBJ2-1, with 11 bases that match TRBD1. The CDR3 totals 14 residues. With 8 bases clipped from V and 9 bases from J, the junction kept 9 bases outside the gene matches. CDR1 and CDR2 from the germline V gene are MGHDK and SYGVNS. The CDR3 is CASGGQGAVVEQFF. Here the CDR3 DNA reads TGTGCCAGCGGCGGACAGGGGGCGGTTGTTGAGCAGTTCTTC.

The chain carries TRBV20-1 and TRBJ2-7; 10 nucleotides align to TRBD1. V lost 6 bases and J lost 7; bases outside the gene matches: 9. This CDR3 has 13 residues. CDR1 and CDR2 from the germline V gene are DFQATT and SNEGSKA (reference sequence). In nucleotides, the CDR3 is TGCAGTGCCCCGGACAGGGGGTTGGGGGAGCAGTACTTC. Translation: CSAPDRGLGEQYF.

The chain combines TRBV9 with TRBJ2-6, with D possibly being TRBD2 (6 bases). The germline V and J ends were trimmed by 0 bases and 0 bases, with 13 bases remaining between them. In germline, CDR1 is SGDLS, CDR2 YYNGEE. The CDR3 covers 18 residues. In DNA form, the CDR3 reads TGTGCCAGCAGCGTAGGATTTCTAGCGAACTCTGGGGCCAACGTCCTGACTTTC. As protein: CASSVGFLANSGANVLTF.

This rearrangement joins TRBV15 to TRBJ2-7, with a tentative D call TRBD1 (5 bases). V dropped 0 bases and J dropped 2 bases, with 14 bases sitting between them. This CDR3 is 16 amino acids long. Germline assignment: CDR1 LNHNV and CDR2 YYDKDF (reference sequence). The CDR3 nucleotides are TGTGCCACCAGCAGAGATCTTGGACACTCTGCCTACGAGCAGTACTTC. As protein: CATSRDLGHSAYEQYF.

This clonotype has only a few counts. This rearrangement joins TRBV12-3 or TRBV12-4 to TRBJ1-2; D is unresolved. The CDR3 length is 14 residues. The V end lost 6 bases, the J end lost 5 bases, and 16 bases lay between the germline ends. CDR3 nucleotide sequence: TGTGCCAGCAGCCCTAAGACGTTTCCTTATGGCTACACCTTC. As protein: CASSPKTFPYGYTF.

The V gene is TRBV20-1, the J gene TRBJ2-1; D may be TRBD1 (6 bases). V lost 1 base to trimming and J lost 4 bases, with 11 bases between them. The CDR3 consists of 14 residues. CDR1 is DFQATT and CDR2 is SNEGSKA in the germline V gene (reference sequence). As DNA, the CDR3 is TGCAGTGCTAGAGGGGCAGGGGCTTACAATGAGCAGTTCTTC. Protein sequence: CSARGAGAYNEQFF.

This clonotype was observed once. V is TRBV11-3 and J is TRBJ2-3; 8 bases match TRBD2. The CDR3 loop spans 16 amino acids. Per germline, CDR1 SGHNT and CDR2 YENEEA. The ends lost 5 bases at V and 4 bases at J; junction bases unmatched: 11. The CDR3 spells CASSLGGGAGADTQYF. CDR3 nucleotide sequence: TGTGCCAGCAGCCTGGGGGGAGGAGCGGGAGCAGATACGCAGTATTTT.

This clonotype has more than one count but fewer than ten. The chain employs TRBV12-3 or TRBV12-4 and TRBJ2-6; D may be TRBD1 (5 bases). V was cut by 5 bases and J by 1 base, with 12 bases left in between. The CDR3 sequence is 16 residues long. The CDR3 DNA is TGTGCCAGCAGTGGGGCTATGAGGTCTGGGGCCAACGTCCTGACTTTC. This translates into CASSGAMRSGANVLTF.

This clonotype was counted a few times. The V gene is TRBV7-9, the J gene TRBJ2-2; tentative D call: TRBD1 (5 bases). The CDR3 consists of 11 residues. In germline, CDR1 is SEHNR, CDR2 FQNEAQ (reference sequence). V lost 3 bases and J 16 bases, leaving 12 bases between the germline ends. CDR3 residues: CASSLGLTSFF. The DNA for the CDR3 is TGTGCCAGCAGCTTGGGGCTTACTTCGTTTTTT.

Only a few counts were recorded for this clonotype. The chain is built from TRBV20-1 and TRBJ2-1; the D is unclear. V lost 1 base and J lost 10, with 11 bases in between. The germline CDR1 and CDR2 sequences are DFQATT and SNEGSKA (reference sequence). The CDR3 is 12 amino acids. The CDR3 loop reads CSARGGALEQFF. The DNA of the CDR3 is TGCAGTGCTAGAGGAGGCGCTCTAGAGCAGTTCTTC.

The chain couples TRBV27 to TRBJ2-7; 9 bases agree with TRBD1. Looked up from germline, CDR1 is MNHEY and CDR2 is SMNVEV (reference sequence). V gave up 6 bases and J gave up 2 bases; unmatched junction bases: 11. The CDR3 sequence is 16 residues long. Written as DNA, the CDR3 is TGTGCCAGCAGGGGGGGACAGGGCAAGGTTCCCTACGAGCAGTACTTC. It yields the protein CASRGGQGKVPYEQYF.

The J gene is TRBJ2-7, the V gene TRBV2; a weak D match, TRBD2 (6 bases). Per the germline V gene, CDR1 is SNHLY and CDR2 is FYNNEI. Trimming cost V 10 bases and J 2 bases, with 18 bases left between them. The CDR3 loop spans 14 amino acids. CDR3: CATWSGRLPYEQYF. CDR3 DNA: TGTGCCACCTGGAGCGGGCGTCTCCCCTACGAGCAGTACTTC.

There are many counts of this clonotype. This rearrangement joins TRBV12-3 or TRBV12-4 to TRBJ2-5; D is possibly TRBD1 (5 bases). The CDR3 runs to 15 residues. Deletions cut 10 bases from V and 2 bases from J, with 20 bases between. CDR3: CATSVDRQRQETQYF. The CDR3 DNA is TGTGCCACCTCGGTCGACAGACAACGTCAAGAGACCCAGTACTTC.

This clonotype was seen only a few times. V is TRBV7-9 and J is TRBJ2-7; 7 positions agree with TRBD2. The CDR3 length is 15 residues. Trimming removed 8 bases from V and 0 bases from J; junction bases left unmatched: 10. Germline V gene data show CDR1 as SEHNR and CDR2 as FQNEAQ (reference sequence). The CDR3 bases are TGTGCCAGCTATGGTCCTAGCGGAAACTCCTACGAGCAGTACTTC. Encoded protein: CASYGPSGNSYEQYF.